These T cell receptor beta chains were read from a single sample in a study of cytomegalovirus exposure and HLA in healthy donors. TCRdb keeps only in-frame clones here, not all; method: immunoSEQ multiplex PCR. The data contain 110,000 to 150,000 clones, over 90% of them singletons. Sequencing was performed on PBMCs. The receptors were sampled from a man between 18 and 35 years old in good health and CMV-seropositive. CDR3s include the opening cysteine and the closing phenylalanine or tryptophan. A D gene is named only where the DNA matches it firmly. Only some rows state a clone size, as once, few, many or a class for expanded clones.

size: .
J: TRBJ1-2
length: 14
V: TRBV19
D: TRBD1
DNA: TGTGCCAGTAGTCCCCGACAGGGGGCAGAGGGCTACACCTTC
CDR3: CASSPRQGAEGYTF

size: .
J: TRBJ1-2
length: 14
V: TRBV7-6
D: .
DNA: TGTGCCAGCAGCTTAGGAACAGGGAACTATGGCTACACCTTC
CDR3: CASSLGTGNYGYTF

size: .
J: TRBJ2-1
length: 15
V: TRBV15
D: .
DNA: TGTGCCACCAGCAGGCCAATGGGAGTAAATAATGAGCAGTTCTTC
CDR3: CATSRPMGVNNEQFF

size: once
J: TRBJ1-5
length: 13
V: TRBV27
D: .
DNA: TGTGCCAGCAGTTTAGAGGTGGGTCAGCCCCAGCATTTT
CDR3: CASSLEVGQPQHF

size: .
J: TRBJ1-6
length: 18
V: TRBV19
D: TRBD1
DNA: TGTGCCAGTAGTACATTATCGGGACAGGGGTCCTATAATTCACCCCTCCACTTT
CDR3: CASSTLSGQGSYNSPLHF

size: .
J: TRBJ2-1
length: 16
V: TRBV15
D: TRBD2
DNA: TGTGCCACCAGCAGAGGTGGGACTAGCGGTTACAATGAGCAGTTCTTC
CDR3: CATSRGGTSGYNEQFF

size: .
J: TRBJ2-5
length: 15
V: TRBV29-1
D: TRBD1
DNA: TGCAGCGTTGAGGAGCGGGACAGGGGGTCTGAGACCCAGTACTTC
CDR3: CSVEERDRGSETQYF

size: .
J: TRBJ2-1
length: 13
V: TRBV30
D: TRBD2
DNA: TGTGCCTGTCGGGGGGAGGGGTACAATGAGCAGTTCTTC
CDR3: CACRGEGYNEQFF

size: .
J: TRBJ1-6
length: 14
V: TRBV15
D: TRBD1
DNA: TGTGCCACCAGCAGAGCGGGACAGAATTCACCCCTCCACTTT
CDR3: CATSRAGQNSPLHF

size: .
J: TRBJ1-2
length: 13
V: TRBV6-5
D: .
DNA: TGTGCCAGCGGAAGGGACTCCTCCTATGGCTACACCTTC
CDR3: CASGRDSSYGYTF

size: .
J: TRBJ2-2
length: 14
V: TRBV19
D: .
DNA: TGTGCCAGTAGTATACGAAGCAGGGCCGGGGAGCTGTTTTTT
CDR3: CASSIRSRAGELFF

size: .
J: TRBJ2-1
length: 16
V: TRBV5-4
D: TRBD2
DNA: TGTGCCAGCAGCAAAGCGGGAGTCGAGGGCTACAATGAGCAGTTCTTC
CDR3: CASSKAGVEGYNEQFF

size: .
J: TRBJ2-3
length: 14
V: TRBV6-1
D: .
DNA: TGTGCCAGCGCCCCCCTAGTGAACACAGATACGCAGTATTTT
CDR3: CASAPLVNTDTQYF

size: .
J: TRBJ1-4
length: 14
V: TRBV19
D: .
DNA: TGTGCCAGTAGTATAACGGGGGGCGGTGAAAAACTGTTTTTT
CDR3: CASSITGGGEKLFF

size: .
J: TRBJ2-6
length: 17
V: TRBV15
D: .
DNA: TGTGCCACCAGCAGACCGCCAGGCGTCTCTGGGGCCAACGTCCTGACTTTC
CDR3: CATSRPPGVSGANVLTF

size: .
J: TRBJ2-3
length: 17
V: TRBV15
D: TRBD2
DNA: TGTGCCACCAGCAGAGGATGGGCTAGCGGACCCACAGATACGCAGTATTTT
CDR3: CATSRGWASGPTDTQYF

size: .
J: TRBJ1-1
length: 14
V: TRBV6-5
D: TRBD1
DNA: TGTGCCAGCAGTTCAACAGGGGGCCGTGCTGAAGCTTTCTTT
CDR3: CASSSTGGRAEAFF

size: .
J: TRBJ2-1
length: 14
V: TRBV29-1
D: TRBD2
DNA: TGCAGCGTTGTTTGGACTAGCGGTTACAATGAGCAGTTCTTC
CDR3: CSVVWTSGYNEQFF

size: once
J: TRBJ2-2
length: 16
V: TRBV5-4
D: TRBD2
DNA: TGTGCCAGCAGCCCCGGACTAGCGGGAGTGCACGGGGAGCTGTTTTTT
CDR3: CASSPGLAGVHGELFF

size: .
J: TRBJ2-1
length: 16
V: TRBV5-5
D: TRBD2
DNA: TGTGCCAGCAGCACCAACTTTGGGACTAGTGGGCATGAGCAGTTCTTC
CDR3: CASSTNFGTSGHEQFF

size: .
J: TRBJ1-1
length: 13
V: TRBV10-1
D: .
DNA: TGCGCCAGCAGTGATCAGGGGAACACTGAAGCTTTCTTT
CDR3: CASSDQGNTEAFF

size: .
J: TRBJ2-1
length: 17
V: TRBV9
D: TRBD2
DNA: TGTGCCAGCAGCGCACTAACCGAGCGGGAGGCCTACAATGAGCAGTTCTTC
CDR3: CASSALTEREAYNEQFF

size: .
J: TRBJ2-1
length: 15
V: TRBV27
D: .
DNA: TGTGCCAGCAGCCCGACGGGAGTCGACGACAATGAGCAGTTCTTC
CDR3: CASSPTGVDDNEQFF